These T cell receptor beta chains were read from a single sample in a study of control samples from healthy donors and cancer patients. Some clones are missing from TCRdb's copy, which holds only in-frame ones; the method was immunoSEQ multiplex PCR. The data show 130,000 or so clones, under 95% seen once. Sequenced material: blood. The source is a man in his forties in good health. Each CDR3 is given with its conserved first and last residue.

CDR3 length	V gene	CDR3 protein
15	TRBV25-1	CASSELGRSDEKLFF
15	TRBV11-2	CASSPRQANTGELFF
15	TRBV2	CASTKNRGRHYGYTF
15	TRBV5-6	CASSSEGQGYNEQFF
15	TRBV7-9	CASSLRGSSYNEQFF
10	TRBV23-1	CASVIQPQHF
14	TRBV7-2	CASSLGMGTDTQYF
16	TRBV9	CASSREGTSGGQTQYF
13	TRBV3-1/TRBV3-2	CASSPRLNTEAFF
16	TRBV7-8	CASSTGPGLAGETQYF
13	TRBV12-3/TRBV12-4	CASSLGQGGTIYF
15	TRBV5-6	CASSIPGQGANEQYF
17	TRBV7-8	CASSSAYWPTTTNEQFF
15	TRBV5-4	CASSFGSGGADTQYF
16	TRBV28	CASSFWTGRRSQPQHF
18	TRBV12-5	CASGLVPRSLNKADEQYF
14	TRBV10-1	CASRDRGLIYEQYF
15	TRBV11-2	CASSFGDIRTKEAFF
16	TRBV6-2/TRBV6-3	CASSTGTSGRAYEQYF
15	TRBV25-1	CASRNRPRGSDEQFF
13	TRBV24-1	CATKRGDYNEQFF
16	TRBV5-6	CASSLDAGARQETQYF
16	TRBV5-6	CASSLLQLQGFWGYTF
13	TRBV9	CASGTNGGTEAFF
13	TRBV6-1	CASSEGKAYEQYF
15	TRBV10-2	CASIAGGLSNQPQHF
19	TRBV4-1	CASSQEAGWFERETIEQYF
14	TRBV3-1/TRBV3-2	CASAPSLLPHGYTF
14	TRBV9	CASSVEDSLDRQYF
17	TRBV2	CASSDLTGGPGANVLTF
14	TRBV29-1	CSVITGPRSYEQYF
15	TRBV6-5	CASRPTGPYNSPLHF
15	TRBV27	CASSLRDTLYNEQFF
16	TRBV10-3	CAISESGQISGNTIYF
17	TRBV19	CASSIRGLAGAADTQYF
17	TRBV6-6	CASSRTATGLPSYEQYF
13	TRBV10-2	CASSDGRTYGYTF
13	TRBV5-6	CASSKGVSYGYTF
13	TRBV7-8	CASSLGTSAEQFF
17	TRBV6-2/TRBV6-3	CASSYLKTRAPTGELFF
16	TRBV4-1	CASSQRDSAMNTEAFF
15	TRBV6-1	CASSERGEGNQPQHF
15	TRBV28	CASSLWTEANEKLFF
15	TRBV7-9	CASSLRPGRTNEQFF
21	TRBV29-1	CSAPQWDHGASGRGYQETQYF
15	TRBV2	CASSGDGQGTGELFF
12	TRBV19	CASKDRGQPQHF
15	TRBV6-5	CASSIERDRNTEAFF
14	TRBV5-1	CASSRDRMNTEAFF
15	TRBV10-3	CAASPGSSYNSPLHF
15	TRBV7-9	CASSQIGTVDQPQHF